This T cell receptor (beta chain) comes out of a study of T cells in Graves' hyperthyroidism and ophthalmopathy. General study points: Ophthalmopathy got predicted by the model a median around 6.8 months before its onset. In the blood, most expanded thyroid clonotypes above 0.001 appeared as well.

Patients were excluded for uncontrolled infection, other autoimmune disease, pregnancy or lactation. The CDR3 runs to 15 residues. The ends lost 2 bases at V and 0 bases at J; junction bases unmatched: 4. Germline V lookup: CDR1 MNHEY, CDR2 SVGEGT. This clonotype was recorded many times. Its antigen remains unidentified. Regions amplified from RNA transcripts were the TCR beta CDR3 regions. Carried out on the TCR CDR3, a first-round RT-PCR used the HTBI primer set. TCRdb ran MiXCR on the multiplex PCR reads and lists one entry per CDR3 protein. Of approximately 510,000 distinct CDR3 sequences listed, around 20% are singletons.

The sequenced material came from blood. This clonotype was sampled from a man in his late teens or twenties with Graves' hyperthyroidism. The chain recombines TRBV6-2 or TRBV6-3 with TRBJ2-7; 7 bases are a match to TRBD1. The CDR3 nucleotides read TGTGCCAGCAGTTACCCACAGGGGACCTCCTACGAGCAGTACTTC. Its protein product is CASSYPQGTSYEQYF.